Sequencing of this TCR beta chain was carried out in a study of blood T cell repertoires in COVID-19. Produced via immunoSEQ multiplex PCR; TCRdb's table is partial and in-frame only. The repertoire has around 150,000 clones, around nine tenths of them found once; the top ten carry around 4.5%. The material sequenced was peripheral blood. This sequence was found in a woman aged 40 to 50 with acute or convalescent COVID-19.

The CDR3 DNA reads TGTGCCAGCAGCTCCCTAGCGGGAGCGGGGAATGAGCAGTTCTTC. This sequence encodes CASSSLAGAGNEQFF. The chain links TRBV11-3 to TRBJ2-1; 10 nucleotides align to TRBD2. This CDR3 is built from 15 residues. The V gene end was trimmed by 4 bases and the J gene end by 7 bases; junction bases not matched to a gene: 7. CDR1 is SGHNT, CDR2 YENEEA, per germline.